This TCR beta chain derives from a study of cytomegalovirus exposure and HLA in healthy donors. Notes on the study in general: One later analysis reportedly identified an Asian-associated ancestry cluster that showed fewer N-insertions than the approximately 710-donor mean. TCR association rates varied by HLA locus in a later analysis, with DRB1 highest and HLA-C lowest.

To note about this clone: The antigen remains unidentified.

60 Vbeta and 13 Jbeta primers were used in PCR. Original processing methods: In a later analysis, of 70 million to 85 million unique beta chains, approximately 10 million appeared in at least two donors. Using immunoSEQ multiplex PCR, the repertoire was profiled, and TCRdb retains in-frame clones only, with some absent. V and J calls and clone size are copied from that table; D and trimming were computed from the DNA. The top ten clones hold 2.5% to 3.5% of a sample with about 110,000 clones, over 70% of them seen once. Germline assignment: CDR1 LGHNA and CDR2 YNFKEQ. The CDR3 loop spans 15 amino acids. Trimming removed 5 bases from V and 1 base from J, with 14 bases in between.

Sequencing was performed on PBMCs. The chain employs TRBV4-2 and TRBJ2-5; D perhaps matches TRBD2 (7 bases). This sequence originates from a male donor in good health and CMV-seropositive. The CDR3 coding sequence is TGTGCCAGCAGCTTGGGGGGGGGCCGCCAAGAGACCCAGTACTTC. It yields the protein CASSLGGGRQETQYF.